Listed here are 15 T cell receptor beta chains from one sample, sequenced in a study of blood T cells in healthy people across ages. Using a J-beta primer mix together with a sample-barcoded 5' primer, a second PCR was run for roughly 7 to 11 cycles. TCRdb re-called the 5' RACE reads with MiXCR, one entry per CDR3 protein. The sample holds under 800,000 distinct CDR3 sequences; 40% to 45% are singletons and the top ten take under 25%. Sequenced material: blood. All receptors derive from a woman aged 55-75 years in good health.

The CDR3 bases are TGTGCCAGCAGTGAAGGGTTAGACACCGGGGAGCTGTTTTTT. Its translation is CASSEGLDTGELFF. The J gene is TRBJ2-2, the V gene TRBV25-1; no clear D. The CDR3 runs 14 residues. Germline V lookup: CDR1 MGHDK, CDR2 SYGVNS. The ends were cut back, 2 bases at V and 3 bases at J, with 7 bases in the middle.

The chain employs TRBV11-1 and TRBJ2-5; D gene unclear. Gene TRBJ2-7 matches the end of the DNA better, so the J call may be wrong. Germline V gene lookup returns CDR1 SGHAT and CDR2 FQDESV (reference sequence). The CDR3 runs 14 residues. The CDR3 DNA reads TGTGCCAGCAGCGTAACCGACGGACCGTACGAGCAGTACTTC. Encoded protein: CASSVTDGPYEQYF.

To note about this clonotype: The junction shows a germline mismatch at one end, possibly a read error. This chain connects TRBV3-1 to TRBJ2-1; D perhaps matches TRBD2 (5 bases). Germline V gene lookup returns CDR1 LGHDT and CDR2 YNNKEL (reference sequence). The CDR3 sequence is 13 residues long. The CDR3 is CASSKEAGYEQFF. The CDR3 nucleotides read TGTGCCAGCAGCAAAGAGGCGGGCTACGAGCAGTTCTTC.

This sequence joins TRBV30 and TRBJ2-1; 14 bases are a match to TRBD2. After removal of 4 bases from V and 7 bases from J, the junction contained 15 bases not matched to a gene. Per germline, CDR1 GTSNPN and CDR2 SVGIG (reference sequence). This CDR3 has 18 residues. CDR3 nucleotide sequence: TGTGCCTGGACGATATACCGGACTAGCGGGGGGCCGGGGAATGAGCAGTTCTTC. Protein sequence: CAWTIYRTSGGPGNEQFF.

This clonotype was recorded a few times. The rearrangement uses TRBV29-1 and TRBJ2-3; unclear D gene. From germline, CDR1 is SQVTM and CDR2 ANQGSEA. The V and J ends lost 4 bases and 3 bases respectively, with 8 bases between them. The length of the CDR3 is 12 residues. CDR3 sequence reads: CSVVGDTDTQYF. CDR3 nucleotide sequence: TGCAGCGTTGTCGGAGATACAGATACGCAGTATTTT.

The chain combines TRBV6-2 or TRBV6-3 with TRBJ2-7; 7 bases match TRBD1. Germline CDR1 is MNHEY and CDR2 is SVGEGT. This CDR3 has 16 amino acids. Unmatched junction bases numbered 10, after V lost 5 bases and J lost 0 bases. The CDR3 DNA sequence: TGTGCCAGCAGTACCCGGGGACAGCGGAGCTCCTACGAGCAGTACTTC. Amino acids: CASSTRGQRSSYEQYF.

The V call is TRBV14, the J call TRBJ2-1; 10 nucleotides match TRBD1. The CDR3 covers 17 residues. Trimming removed 4 bases from V and 3 bases from J; junction bases left unmatched: 9. Per germline, CDR1 SGHDN and CDR2 FVKESK. The CDR3 spells CASSRIGTGANYNEQFF. CDR3 bases: TGTGCCAGCAGCCGGATTGGGACAGGGGCGAACTACAATGAGCAGTTCTTC.

Worth noting for this clonotype: A much bigger clone sits one base away, suggesting this may be a read error. J is TRBJ2-4 and V is TRBV11-2, with D possibly TRBD2 on 6 matching bases. Germline V gene sequence: CDR1 SGHAT, CDR2 FQNNGV. Trimming stripped 2 bases from V and 13 bases from J, with 18 bases between. CDR3 size: 14 residues. CDR3 residues: CASSLKTGGGEQYF. Written as DNA, the CDR3 is TGTGCCAGCAGCTTAAAGACGGGCGGAGGGGAGCAGTACTTC.

This clonotype was seen more than once but under ten times. As DNA, the CDR3 is TGTGCCAGCAGCGTAATGGGAGGTAGCACAGATACGCAGTATTTT. This gives the protein CASSVMGGSTDTQYF. V and J are TRBV9 and TRBJ2-3, with D possibly TRBD2 on 6 matching bases. V lost 1 base, J lost 0 bases, and 9 bases lay in between. CDR3 size: 15 residues. The germline V gene has CDR1 SGDLS and CDR2 YYNGEE.

The rearrangement uses TRBV5-8 and TRBJ2-1, with 7 bases identical to TRBD2. Germline V gene sequence: CDR1 SGHTS, CDR2 YDEGEE. Unmatched junction bases numbered 10, after V lost 8 bases and J lost 2 bases. The CDR3 is 15 residues long. The CDR3 DNA is TGTGCCAGGAAAACGGGTCGGGGGGCCTACAATGAGCAGTTCTTC. Amino acids: CARKTGRGAYNEQFF.

This chain connects TRBV5-1 to TRBJ2-1; no clear D. The CDR3 has 15 amino acids. V was trimmed by 4 bases and J by 2 bases, leaving 13 bases between them. CDR1 is SGHRS and CDR2 is YFSETQ in the germline V gene. The DNA for the CDR3 is TGCGCCAGCAGCACCCGGACCGAAGCCTACAATGAGCAGTTCTTC. It translates to CASSTRTEAYNEQFF.

The chain is built from TRBV6-1 and TRBJ2-5, with D maybe TRBD1 (5 bases). The length of the CDR3 is 16 residues. Germline V gene data show CDR1 as MNHNS and CDR2 as SASEGT. V lost 7 bases, J lost 1 base, and 19 bases lay in between. Written as DNA, the CDR3 is TGTGCCAGCACCTACGCCAAAGACAGCTTCCAAGAGACCCAGTACTTC. Translation gives CASTYAKDSFQETQYF.

This clonotype has just a few counts. V and J are TRBV6-6 and TRBJ1-4, with 7 bases fitting TRBD1. The CDR3 length is 11 residues. The J segment lost 14 bases and the V segment lost 6 bases, leaving 6 bases of the junction unmatched. Germline-derived CDR1 and CDR2 are MNHNY and SVGAGI (reference sequence). The CDR3 DNA follows: TGTGCCAGCAGCCTGGGACAGCTCCTGTTTTTT. It codes for CASSLGQLLFF.

The V call is TRBV29-1, the J call TRBJ2-1; D gene unclear. Per germline, CDR1 SQVTM and CDR2 ANQGSEA. Deletions cut 0 bases from V and 14 bases from J, with 11 bases between. The CDR3 has 11 amino acids. The CDR3 DNA reads as TGCAGCGTTGAAGATCGAGAGAGGAAGTTCTTC. Its translation is CSVEDRERKFF.

This clonotype was seen just once. The chain couples TRBV9 to TRBJ2-1; the match to TRBD1 covers 10 bases. Germline V gene sequence: CDR1 SGDLS, CDR2 YYNGEE. Losses at the gene ends were 0 bases for V and 15 bases for J; bases not matched to a gene: 9. The CDR3 is 14 amino acids. This CDR3 is CASSVDGLGTGVFF. The DNA of the CDR3 is TGTGCCAGCAGCGTAGACGGCCTAGGGACAGGGGTGTTCTTC.